The clone carrying this TCR beta chain was seen only a few times. Its antigen remains unidentified. V was clipped by 4 bases and J by 9 bases, with 13 bases between them. This CDR3 has 12 residues. Germline assignment: CDR1 SQVTM and CDR2 ANQGSEA. The sample belongs to a study of response to subunit inactivated influenza vaccine. Regarding the study as a whole: Each seasonal flu vaccination may recruit only limited new T cells, authors suggested.

TCRdb called the RT-PCR reads again in MiXCR, with one record for every CDR3 protein. Of around 490,000 distinct CDR3 sequences in the sample, approximately 7.6% were seen once. This sequence originates from a man between 50 and 70 years old who received an inactivated influenza vaccine. This material consisted of PBMCs from blood, taken about 24 months after vaccination. The gene calls are TRBV29-1 and TRBJ2-1; the D gene is possibly TRBD1 (5 bases). CDR3 DNA: TGCAGCGTTGGAGTAGGTGGGGCTGAGCAGTTCTTC. This encodes CSVGVGGAEQFF.